This T cell receptor beta chain was sequenced for a study of blood T cell repertoires in COVID-19 (dated by TCRdb to the early 2020s). About the study as a whole: Samples covering the acute and convalescent phases of COVID-19 were provided by collaborators in the United States, Italy and Spain. The prospective study material was composed of cDNA or gDNA derived from T cells, B-cell-depleted T cells, or PBMCs. Samples came from the ongoing ImmuneRACE study (first 160 participants) plus 1,254 subjects from 6 global collaborators. Nearly every sample came with metadata listing a de-identified subject ID, COVID-19 status, age in years and sex. Subjects who had been exposed to COVID-19, were actively infected with it, or had recovered from it provided the deeply sampled blood TCRbeta repertoires that made up the dataset. The repertoires were made available in a free public database intended to serve as a resource for research on the immune response to SARS-CoV-2. Where available, HLA class I and class II types were taken from metadata supplied by the sample provider and were not determined by assay-based typing. General study outcomes and caveats: Clinical and demographic metadata were provided uncurated, with the amount varying by source and participant.

Collaborating institutions collected whole blood in K2EDTA tubes following their own protocols. Collaborator samples were shipped for TCRbeta analysis as frozen whole blood, isolated PBMCs, or DNA extracted from either sample type. The immunoSEQ Assay, a bias-controlled multiplex PCR, was used to amplify TCRbeta CDR3 regions from genomic DNA. Turning to the authors' computational methods: The number of nucleated cells in each sample was estimated by amplification of reference gene primers within the assay. To quantify the absolute abundance of each unique TCRbeta CDR3 rearrangement, sequence reads were collapsed and filtered. For each sample, productive Simpson clonality was calculated as the square root of Simpson's diversity index over productive rearrangements. The clones in this table, taken by TCRdb from immuneACCESS, are in-frame only. Not every clone is retained; where verified, under half of the shortfall comes from an unresolved V gene, and the cause of the rest is unknown. For V, J and clone size, that table is used; D and trimming come from the DNA. The sample has 76,000 or so clones on record, around 80% of them singletons. The ten largest clones represent 8.5% to 14% of the sample.

On this clone: It has no known antigen specificity. One base away there is no much larger clone; base qualities are not given.

From its cysteine to its phenylalanine, the CDR3 spans 16 amino acids. Just the 48-base CDR3 DNA is kept, in frame starting at base 1. Sequences MNHEY (CDR1) and SMNVEV (CDR2) are obtained from the germline V gene (reference sequence). V and J are truncated by 6 bases and 7 bases respectively, leaving an intervening sequence of 21 bases. The clonotype comes from a man aged 50 to 59 with acute or convalescent COVID-19. The chain is assembled from TRBV27 and TRBJ2-2, and TRBD2 may be the D gene, going by 6 matching bases. Sequencing input: peripheral blood. CDR3 region: CASSLGGSGLIGELFF. The DNA is TGTGCCAGCAGCCTCGGGGGATCAGGTCTCATCGGGGAGCTGTTTTTT.